The 8 T cell receptor beta chains below all came from one sample that was sequenced in a study of T cell responses to AZD1222 COVID-19 vaccine. Sequencing used immunoSEQ multiplex PCR; TCRdb keeps in-frame clones, though not all of them. The sample carries roughly 120,000 clones, around 87% recorded once. Specimen: peripheral blood, collected on day 0 of AZD1222 vaccination. The receptor set was obtained from an adult in good health.

The chain links TRBV3-1 (or the pseudogene TRBV3-2) to TRBJ1-2, with D unresolved. The V gene's germline CDR1 is LGHDT and CDR2 YNNKEL (reference sequence). The V gene lost 4 bases and the J gene lost 4 bases, with 16 bases spanning the gap. The CDR3 length is 15 residues. The CDR3 DNA reads as TGTGCCAGCAGCCGCCGAGAGGGAGTCACCTATGGCTACACCTTC. Protein: CASSRREGVTYGYTF.

This chain links TRBV19 with TRBJ1-5; D may be TRBD1 (5 bases). Germline V gene data show CDR1 as LNHDA and CDR2 as SQIVND (reference sequence). Trimming took 2 bases from V and 8 from J, leaving 13 bases between them. The CDR3 sequence is 14 residues long. The chain's CDR3 is CASSISPGGKPQHF. Here the CDR3 DNA reads TGTGCCAGTAGTATATCCCCGGGGGGAAAGCCCCAGCATTTT.

The chain employs TRBV5-5 and TRBJ2-7, with D perhaps matching TRBD1 or TRBD2 (5 bases each). V lost 4 bases to trimming and J lost 0 bases, with 17 bases between them. The V gene's germline CDR1 is SGHKS and CDR2 YYEKEE (reference sequence). The CDR3 has 16 amino acids. This chain's CDR3 is CASSPLPAGSSYEQYF. CDR3 in DNA: TGTGCCAGCAGCCCCCTCCCGGCAGGGAGCTCCTACGAGCAGTACTTC.

The chain is built from TRBV18 and TRBJ1-6; D might be TRBD1 (5 bases). The CDR3 spans 17 residues. The V end was cut by 5 bases, the J end by 6 bases, with 20 bases between. The germline gives CDR1 KGHSH, CDR2 LQKENI. The DNA for the CDR3 is TGTGCCAGCTCATCGACCCTGGGGAGGGGCCGTAATTCACCCCTCCACTTT. It codes for CASSSTLGRGRNSPLHF.

The CDR3 here is CASSFDPGPRNTIYF. For the CDR3, the DNA is TGTGCCAGCAGCTTTGACCCGGGCCCTAGAAACACCATATATTTT. The chain joins TRBV7-6 to TRBJ1-3; D remains unclear. The ends were cut back, 3 bases at V and 5 bases at J, with 14 bases in the middle. Germline V gives CDR1 SGHVS, CDR2 FNYEAQ. This CDR3 region has 15 residues.

The rearrangement links TRBV5-4 to TRBJ2-7, with 9 bases identical to TRBD1. Looked up from germline, CDR1 is SGHNT and CDR2 is YYREEE (reference sequence). Germline trimming cut 2 bases from V and 2 bases from J; bases unmatched to any gene: 2. This CDR3 spans 14 amino acids. The DNA for the CDR3 is TGTGCCAGCAGCTTCGGGACAGGGACCTACGAGCAGTACTTC. It codes for CASSFGTGTYEQYF. Full variable domain (outside the CDR3, taken from reference TRBV5-4 and TRBJ2-7): ETGVTQSPTHLIKTRGQQVTLRCSSQSGHNTVSWYQQALGQGPQFIFQYYREEENGRGNFPPRFSGLQFPNYSSELNVNALELDDSALYLCASSFGTGTYEQYFGPGTRLTVT.

This clone was picked up one time. V usage is TRBV11-2 and J usage is TRBJ2-3; D perhaps matches TRBD2 (6 bases). The CDR3 is 19 residues long. Germline V gene sequence: CDR1 SGHAT, CDR2 FQNNGV. V lost 4 bases, J lost 4 bases, and 27 bases lay in between. In DNA, the CDR3 is TGTGCCAGCAGCTCGTACTCCTCACGGGGGACTTTTTTCCCAGATACGCAGTATTTT. Its translation: CASSSYSSRGTFFPDTQYF.

This chain uses TRBV28 with TRBJ1-2, with a tentative D call TRBD1 (5 bases). This CDR3 has 15 amino acids. V was clipped by 3 bases and J by 3 bases, with 14 bases between them. Germline CDR1 and CDR2: MDHEN and SYDVKM. The CDR3 reads CASSLLRVQDYGYTF. CDR3 coding DNA: TGTGCCAGCAGTTTGTTGAGGGTACAGGACTATGGCTACACCTTC.